This T cell receptor (beta chain) was captured in a study of T-cell reconstitution after alpha-beta-depleted transplantation in children. The CDR3 runs 16 residues. CDR1 is DFQATT and CDR2 is SNEGSKA in the germline V gene (reference sequence). V was pared by 3 bases and J by 5 bases, with 23 bases between. Unique molecular identifiers were built into the TCRbeta library. TCRdb redid the calling of the PCR reads with MiXCR, one entry per CDR3 protein. The table lists roughly 670,000 distinct CDR3 sequences, over 10% of them singletons. This TCR came from a girl under 10 years old with congenital amegakaryocytic thrombocytopenia, due to receive a stem cell transplant. The material was PBMCs, obtained before TCRalphabeta/CD19-depleted stem cell transplant. The chain combines TRBV20-1 with TRBJ2-7, with TRBD2 as a possible D gene (6 bases). The CDR3 nucleotides are TGCAGTGCTAGTATTTGGAGTAGCGGAGTTAAAGACGAGCAGTACTTC. Amino acid sequence: CSASIWSSGVKDEQYF.